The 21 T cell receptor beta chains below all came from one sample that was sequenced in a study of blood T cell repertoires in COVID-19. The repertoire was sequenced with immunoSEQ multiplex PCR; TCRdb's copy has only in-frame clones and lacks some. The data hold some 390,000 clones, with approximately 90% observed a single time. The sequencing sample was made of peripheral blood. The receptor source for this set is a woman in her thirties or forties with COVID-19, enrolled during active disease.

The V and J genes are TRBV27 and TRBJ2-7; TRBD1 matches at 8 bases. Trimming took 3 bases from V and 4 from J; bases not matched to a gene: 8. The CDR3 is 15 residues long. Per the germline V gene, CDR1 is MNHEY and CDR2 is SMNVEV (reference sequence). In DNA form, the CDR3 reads TGTGCCAGCAGTTTTAATTGGGACAGGAGGTACGAGCAGTACTTC. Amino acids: CASSFNWDRRYEQYF.

The CDR3 here is CSGRPGSADTQYF. The DNA for the CDR3 is TGCAGCGGCCGCCCGGGGAGTGCAGATACGCAGTATTTT. V usage is TRBV29-1 and J usage is TRBJ2-3; a possible D gene is TRBD2 (5 bases). V shed 7 bases and J shed 4 bases, with 15 bases lying between them. The CDR3 loop spans 13 amino acids. Per the germline V gene, CDR1 is SQVTM and CDR2 is ANQGSEA.

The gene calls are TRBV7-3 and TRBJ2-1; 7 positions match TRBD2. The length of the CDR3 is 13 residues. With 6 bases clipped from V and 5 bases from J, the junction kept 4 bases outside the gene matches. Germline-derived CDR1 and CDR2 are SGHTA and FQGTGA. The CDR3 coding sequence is TGTGCCAGCAGTCCAACTAGCGACAATGAGCAGTTCTTC. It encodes CASSPTSDNEQFF. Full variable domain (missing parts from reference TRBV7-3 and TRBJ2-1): GAGVSQTPSNKVTEKGKYVELRCDPISGHTALYWYRQSLGQGPEFLIYFQGTGAADDSGLPNDRFFAVRPEGSVSTLKIQRTERGDSAVYLCASSPTSDNEQFFGPGTRLTVL.

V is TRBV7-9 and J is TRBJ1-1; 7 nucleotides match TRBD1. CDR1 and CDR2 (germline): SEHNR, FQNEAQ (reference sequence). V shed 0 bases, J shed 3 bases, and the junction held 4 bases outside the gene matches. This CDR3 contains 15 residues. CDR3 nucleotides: TGTGCCAGCAGCTTAGCAGGGGGCAAGGACACTGAAGCTTTCTTT. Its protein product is CASSLAGGKDTEAFF.

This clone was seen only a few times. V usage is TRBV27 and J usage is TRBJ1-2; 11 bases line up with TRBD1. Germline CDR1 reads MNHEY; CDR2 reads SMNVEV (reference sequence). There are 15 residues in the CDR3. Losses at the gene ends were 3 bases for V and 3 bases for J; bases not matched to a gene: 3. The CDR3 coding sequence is TGTGCCAGCAGTTTTGGACAGGGGGCACACTATGGCTACACCTTC. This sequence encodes CASSFGQGAHYGYTF.

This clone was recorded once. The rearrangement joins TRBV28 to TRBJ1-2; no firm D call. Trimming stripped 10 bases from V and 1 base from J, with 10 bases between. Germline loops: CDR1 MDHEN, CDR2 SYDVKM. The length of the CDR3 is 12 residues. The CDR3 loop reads CAIYLINYGYTF. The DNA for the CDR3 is TGTGCCATCTATCTAATTAACTATGGCTACACCTTC.

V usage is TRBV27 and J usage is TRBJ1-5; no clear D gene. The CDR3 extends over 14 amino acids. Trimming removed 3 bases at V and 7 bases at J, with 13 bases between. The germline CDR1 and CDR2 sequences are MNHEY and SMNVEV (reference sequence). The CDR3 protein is CASSFVGGGQPQHF. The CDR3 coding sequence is TGTGCCAGCAGTTTTGTGGGAGGAGGACAGCCCCAGCATTTT.

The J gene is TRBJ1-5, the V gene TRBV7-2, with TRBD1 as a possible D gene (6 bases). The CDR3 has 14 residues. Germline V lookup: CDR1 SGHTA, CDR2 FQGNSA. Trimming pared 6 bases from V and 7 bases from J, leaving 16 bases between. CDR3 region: CASRPDSLGQPQHF. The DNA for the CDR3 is TGTGCCAGCAGGCCGGACAGTTTGGGGCAGCCCCAGCATTTT.

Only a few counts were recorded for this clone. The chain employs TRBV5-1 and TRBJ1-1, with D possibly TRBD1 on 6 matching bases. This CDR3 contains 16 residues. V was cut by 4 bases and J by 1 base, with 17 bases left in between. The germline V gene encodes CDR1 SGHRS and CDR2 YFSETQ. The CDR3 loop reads CASSRQRAGENTEAFF. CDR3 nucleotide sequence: TGCGCCAGCAGCCGCCAACGGGCAGGGGAGAACACTGAAGCTTTCTTT.

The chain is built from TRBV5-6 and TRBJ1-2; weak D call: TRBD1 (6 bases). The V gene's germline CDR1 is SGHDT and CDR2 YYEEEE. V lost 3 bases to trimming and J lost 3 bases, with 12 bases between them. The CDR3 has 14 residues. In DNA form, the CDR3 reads TGTGCCAGCAGCTCCACAGGGTCTGACTATGGCTACACCTTC. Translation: CASSSTGSDYGYTF.

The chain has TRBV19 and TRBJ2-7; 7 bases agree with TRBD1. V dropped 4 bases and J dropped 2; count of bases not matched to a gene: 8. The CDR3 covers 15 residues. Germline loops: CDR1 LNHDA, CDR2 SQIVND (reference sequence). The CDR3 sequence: CASSSWTGQAYEQYF. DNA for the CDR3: TGTGCCAGTAGTAGTTGGACCGGACAGGCCTACGAGCAGTACTTC.

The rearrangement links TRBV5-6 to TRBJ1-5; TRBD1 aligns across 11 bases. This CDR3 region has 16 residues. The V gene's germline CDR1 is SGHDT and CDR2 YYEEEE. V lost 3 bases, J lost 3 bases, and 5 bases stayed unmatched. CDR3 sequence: CASSSGQGVPNQPQHF. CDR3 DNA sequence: TGTGCCAGCAGCTCGGGACAGGGGGTCCCCAATCAGCCCCAGCATTTT.

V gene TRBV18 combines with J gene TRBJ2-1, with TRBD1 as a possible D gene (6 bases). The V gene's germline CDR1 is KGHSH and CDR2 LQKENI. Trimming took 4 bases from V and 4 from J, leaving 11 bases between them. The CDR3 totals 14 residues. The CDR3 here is CASSQRTDYNEQFF. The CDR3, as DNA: TGTGCCAGCTCACAACGGACAGATTACAATGAGCAGTTCTTC.

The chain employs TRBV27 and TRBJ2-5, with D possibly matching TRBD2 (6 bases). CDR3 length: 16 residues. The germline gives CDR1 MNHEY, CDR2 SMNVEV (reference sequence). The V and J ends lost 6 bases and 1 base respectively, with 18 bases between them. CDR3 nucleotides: TGTGCCAGCAGGCCGGGACTTCTATTTTTCCAAGAGACCCAGTACTTC. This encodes CASRPGLLFFQETQYF.

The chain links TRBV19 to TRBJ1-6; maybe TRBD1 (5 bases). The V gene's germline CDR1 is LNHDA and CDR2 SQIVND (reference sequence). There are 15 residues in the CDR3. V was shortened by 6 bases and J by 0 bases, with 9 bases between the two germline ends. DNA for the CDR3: TGTGCCAGTAGGGAGGGGAGCTCCTATAATTCACCCCTCCACTTT. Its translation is CASREGSSYNSPLHF.

CDR3 region: CASSLVFSGVKVGTGELFF. As DNA, the CDR3 is TGTGCCAGCAGCTTAGTGTTTAGCGGGGTTAAAGTAGGCACCGGGGAGCTGTTTTTT. V gene TRBV7-2 combines with J gene TRBJ2-2; the match to TRBD2 covers 8 bases. Germline V gene data show CDR1 as SGHTA and CDR2 as FQGNSA. This CDR3 has 19 amino acids. The ends lost 1 base at V and 4 bases at J; junction bases unmatched: 14.

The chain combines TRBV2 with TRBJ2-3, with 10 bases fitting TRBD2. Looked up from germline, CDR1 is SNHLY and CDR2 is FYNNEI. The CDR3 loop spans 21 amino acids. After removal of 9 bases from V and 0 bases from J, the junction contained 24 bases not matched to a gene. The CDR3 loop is CARDGLRTTRTSGSSTDTQYF. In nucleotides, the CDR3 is TGTGCCAGAGACGGACTCCGAACTACCAGGACTAGCGGATCTAGCACAGATACGCAGTATTTT.

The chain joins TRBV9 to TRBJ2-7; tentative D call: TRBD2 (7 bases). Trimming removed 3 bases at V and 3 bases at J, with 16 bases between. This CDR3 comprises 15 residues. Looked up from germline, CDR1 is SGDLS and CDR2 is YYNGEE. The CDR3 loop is CASSEGGGPRYEQYF. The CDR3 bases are TGTGCCAGCAGCGAGGGGGGGGGTCCCCGCTACGAGCAGTACTTC.

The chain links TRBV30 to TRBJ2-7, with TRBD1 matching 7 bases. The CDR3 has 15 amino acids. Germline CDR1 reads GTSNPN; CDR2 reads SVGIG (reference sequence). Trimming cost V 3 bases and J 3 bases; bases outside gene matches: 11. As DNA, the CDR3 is TGTGCCTGGAGGAAGGGGGACAGTTTTTACTACGAGCAGTACTTC. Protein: CAWRKGDSFYYEQYF.

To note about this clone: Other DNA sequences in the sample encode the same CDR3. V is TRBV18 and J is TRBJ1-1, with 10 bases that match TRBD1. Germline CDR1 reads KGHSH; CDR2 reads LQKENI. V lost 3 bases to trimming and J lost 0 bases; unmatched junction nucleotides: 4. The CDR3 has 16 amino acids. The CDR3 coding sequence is TGTGCCAGCTCACCGGGACAGGGGAGAATGAACACTGAAGCTTTCTTT. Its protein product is CASSPGQGRMNTEAFF.

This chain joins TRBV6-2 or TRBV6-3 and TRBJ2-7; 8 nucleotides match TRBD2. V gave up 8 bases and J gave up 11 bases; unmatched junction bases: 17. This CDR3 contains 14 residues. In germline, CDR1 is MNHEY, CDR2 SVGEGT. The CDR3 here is CASGPLPHRGGEYF. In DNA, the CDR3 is TGTGCCAGCGGCCCTCTTCCCCACCGGGGGGGCGAGTACTTC.